Listed below are T cell receptor beta chains from one sample, sequenced in a study of blood T cell repertoires in COVID-19. This table comes from immunoSEQ multiplex PCR, and its TCRdb copy is limited to in-frame clones, with some not included. The sample records 90,000 to 130,000 clones, about 85% being singletons. Sequencing input: peripheral blood. These receptor sequences come from a man aged 40-50 years with acute or convalescent COVID-19. CDR3s include the opening cysteine and the closing phenylalanine or tryptophan. Each record gives: J gene, D gene, V gene, clone size, CDR3 protein, CDR3 DNA. D genes are given only for firm matches. Where a row states a size, it is once, few, many or the class of an expanded clone; other rows omit it.

j_call: TRBJ1-1
d_call: NA
v_call: TRBV28
clone_size: NA
cdr3_aa: CASSFGAAEAFF
cdr3_nt: TGTGCCAGCAGTTTTGGAGCGGCTGAAGCTTTCTTT

j_call: TRBJ2-1
d_call: TRBD1
v_call: TRBV6-2/TRBV6-3
clone_size: NA
cdr3_aa: CASSKPRQGAKNNEQFF
cdr3_nt: TGTGCCAGCAGCAAACCCCGACAGGGGGCTAAAAACAATGAGCAGTTCTTC

j_call: TRBJ2-3
d_call: TRBD1
v_call: TRBV6-5
clone_size: NA
cdr3_aa: CASLRGTGEATQYF
cdr3_nt: TGTGCCAGCCTCAGGGGGACAGGGGAAGCTACGCAGTATTTT

j_call: TRBJ2-3
d_call: NA
v_call: TRBV7-9
clone_size: NA
cdr3_aa: CASSPDYYIGSWDTDTQYF
cdr3_nt: TGTGCCAGCAGCCCGGACTACTACATTGGGAGTTGGGACACAGATACGCAGTATTTT

j_call: TRBJ2-3
d_call: NA
v_call: TRBV3-1/TRBV3-2
clone_size: few
cdr3_aa: CASSQDPGPDTQYF
cdr3_nt: TGTGCCAGCAGCCAAGATCCGGGTCCAGATACGCAGTATTTT

j_call: TRBJ2-3
d_call: TRBD2
v_call: TRBV9
clone_size: NA
cdr3_aa: CASSVAGSGLHTQYF
cdr3_nt: TGTGCCAGCAGCGTAGCGGGTAGCGGGCTCCATACGCAGTATTTT

j_call: TRBJ2-7
d_call: NA
v_call: TRBV19
clone_size: once
cdr3_aa: CASSPDTVGYEQYF
cdr3_nt: TGTGCCAGTAGTCCGGACACGGTCGGCTACGAGCAGTACTTC

j_call: TRBJ1-1
d_call: TRBD1
v_call: TRBV4-2
clone_size: NA
cdr3_aa: CASRQPQGAITEAFF
cdr3_nt: TGTGCCAGCAGACAACCACAGGGGGCGATCACTGAAGCTTTCTTT

j_call: TRBJ1-1
d_call: NA
v_call: TRBV6-4
clone_size: NA
cdr3_aa: CASGAPVNVNTEAFF
cdr3_nt: TGTGCCAGCGGAGCCCCTGTCAATGTGAACACTGAAGCTTTCTTT

j_call: TRBJ2-1
d_call: TRBD2
v_call: TRBV9
clone_size: NA
cdr3_aa: CASSGTAGAGHEQFF
cdr3_nt: TGTGCCAGCAGCGGAACAGCGGGAGCGGGCCATGAGCAGTTCTTC

j_call: TRBJ2-7
d_call: NA
v_call: TRBV2
clone_size: NA
cdr3_aa: CASSGRGQGNYEQYF
cdr3_nt: TGTGCCAGCAGTGGGAGGGGGCAGGGGAATTACGAGCAGTACTTC

j_call: TRBJ2-1
d_call: TRBD2
v_call: TRBV19
clone_size: NA
cdr3_aa: CASSITSGRVNNEQFF
cdr3_nt: TGTGCCAGTAGTATCACTAGCGGGAGGGTGAACAATGAGCAGTTCTTC

j_call: TRBJ2-1
d_call: NA
v_call: TRBV28
clone_size: NA
cdr3_aa: CASSSRDSRPYNEQFF
cdr3_nt: TGTGCCAGCAGTTCCCGGGACTCCCGGCCCTACAATGAGCAGTTCTTC

j_call: TRBJ1-3
d_call: NA
v_call: TRBV27
clone_size: NA
cdr3_aa: CASSRSPRGCPASGNTIYF
cdr3_nt: TGTGCCAGCAGTCGGAGTCCTCGAGGGTGCCCGGCCTCTGGAAACACCATATATTTT

j_call: TRBJ2-3
d_call: NA
v_call: TRBV19
clone_size: NA
cdr3_aa: CASRRDADTQYF
cdr3_nt: TGTGCCAGTAGAAGAGATGCAGATACGCAGTATTTT

j_call: TRBJ2-5
d_call: NA
v_call: TRBV14
clone_size: NA
cdr3_aa: CASSQFLRETQYF
cdr3_nt: TGTGCCAGCAGCCAATTTCTGCGGGAGACCCAGTACTTC

j_call: TRBJ2-1
d_call: TRBD2
v_call: TRBV28
clone_size: NA
cdr3_aa: CASRHGTRGSYNEQFF
cdr3_nt: TGTGCCAGCCGCCACGGGACTAGGGGGTCCTACAATGAGCAGTTCTTC

j_call: TRBJ1-1
d_call: NA
v_call: TRBV28
clone_size: NA
cdr3_aa: CASSLGHTNTEAFF
cdr3_nt: TGTGCCAGCAGTCTGGGACACACGAACACTGAAGCTTTCTTT

j_call: TRBJ2-3
d_call: TRBD2
v_call: TRBV7-2
clone_size: NA
cdr3_aa: CASSQGLAGTDTQYF
cdr3_nt: TGTGCCAGCAGCCAGGGACTAGCGGGCACAGATACGCAGTATTTT

j_call: TRBJ2-3
d_call: TRBD2
v_call: TRBV6-5
clone_size: NA
cdr3_aa: CASTRLAGPTDTQYF
cdr3_nt: TGTGCCAGCACTCGACTAGCGGGTCCCACAGATACGCAGTATTTT

j_call: TRBJ2-5
d_call: TRBD2
v_call: TRBV3-1/TRBV3-2
clone_size: once
cdr3_aa: CASSPPTPRGGETQYF
cdr3_nt: TGTGCCAGCAGCCCACCAACCCCTCGGGGGGGGGAGACCCAGTACTTC

j_call: TRBJ2-4
d_call: NA
v_call: TRBV7-8
clone_size: NA
cdr3_aa: CASSLGGDSAFQYF
cdr3_nt: TGTGCCAGCAGCTTAGGCGGAGATAGCGCTTTTCAGTACTTC

j_call: TRBJ2-5
d_call: NA
v_call: TRBV29-1
clone_size: NA
cdr3_aa: CSVEVGLGAGSQETQYF
cdr3_nt: TGCAGCGTTGAAGTAGGATTGGGGGCAGGGAGTCAAGAGACCCAGTACTTC

j_call: TRBJ2-3
d_call: NA
v_call: TRBV7-9
clone_size: once
cdr3_aa: CASGAIALYTDTQYF
cdr3_nt: TGTGCCAGCGGAGCCATAGCTCTATACACAGATACGCAGTATTTT

j_call: TRBJ2-2
d_call: NA
v_call: TRBV7-2
clone_size: once
cdr3_aa: CASSLERGGTGELFF
cdr3_nt: TGTGCCAGCAGCTTAGAGAGGGGGGGCACCGGGGAGCTGTTTTTT

j_call: TRBJ1-5
d_call: TRBD1
v_call: TRBV19
clone_size: once
cdr3_aa: CASTKDRAPNQPQHF
cdr3_nt: TGTGCCAGTACCAAGGACAGGGCACCTAATCAGCCCCAGCATTTT

j_call: TRBJ2-1
d_call: NA
v_call: TRBV27
clone_size: NA
cdr3_aa: CASSLPHLSFNEQFF
cdr3_nt: TGTGCCAGCAGTTTACCACACCTCTCATTCAATGAGCAGTTCTTC

j_call: TRBJ2-3
d_call: TRBD1
v_call: TRBV6-5
clone_size: NA
cdr3_aa: CASSLRGPPTDTQYF
cdr3_nt: TGTGCCAGCAGTTTGAGGGGGCCCCCCACAGATACGCAGTATTTT

j_call: TRBJ2-1
d_call: NA
v_call: TRBV29-1
clone_size: NA
cdr3_aa: CSAGTPWNEQFF
cdr3_nt: TGCAGCGCCGGGACTCCTTGGAATGAGCAGTTCTTC

j_call: TRBJ2-7
d_call: NA
v_call: TRBV5-4
clone_size: NA
cdr3_aa: CASSFKGKGYEQYF
cdr3_nt: TGTGCCAGCAGCTTTAAGGGGAAAGGCTACGAGCAGTACTTC

j_call: TRBJ2-5
d_call: NA
v_call: TRBV7-8
clone_size: once
cdr3_aa: CASSTPPWALAETQYF
cdr3_nt: TGTGCCAGCAGCACCCCGCCCTGGGCCCTGGCGGAGACCCAGTACTTC

j_call: TRBJ2-7
d_call: NA
v_call: TRBV7-9
clone_size: NA
cdr3_aa: CASSLGFGAGSYEQYF
cdr3_nt: TGTGCCAGCAGCTTAGGTTTTGGGGCAGGGTCCTACGAGCAGTACTTC

j_call: TRBJ1-2
d_call: NA
v_call: TRBV7-9
clone_size: NA
cdr3_aa: CASSLIGRANYGYTF
cdr3_nt: TGTGCCAGCAGCTTAATCGGCAGGGCTAACTATGGCTACACCTTC

j_call: TRBJ2-1
d_call: TRBD2
v_call: TRBV4-3
clone_size: NA
cdr3_aa: CASSQARLAGDPNEQFF
cdr3_nt: TGCGCCAGCAGCCAAGCCCGACTAGCGGGGGACCCCAATGAGCAGTTCTTC

j_call: TRBJ2-1
d_call: TRBD1
v_call: TRBV19
clone_size: NA
cdr3_aa: CASIDRGNEQFF
cdr3_nt: TGTGCCAGTATAGACAGGGGCAATGAGCAGTTCTTC

j_call: TRBJ1-1
d_call: NA
v_call: TRBV3-1/TRBV3-2
clone_size: NA
cdr3_aa: CASSYINTEAFF
cdr3_nt: TGTGCCAGCAGCTACATTAACACTGAAGCTTTCTTT

j_call: TRBJ1-6
d_call: NA
v_call: TRBV28
clone_size: NA
cdr3_aa: CASRNLRDRSESPLHF
cdr3_nt: TGTGCCAGCAGAAACCTCCGCGACAGGTCAGAGTCACCCCTCCACTTT

j_call: TRBJ2-5
d_call: TRBD2
v_call: TRBV18
clone_size: NA
cdr3_aa: CASSPRGGGQETQYF
cdr3_nt: TGTGCCAGCTCACCTCGGGGGGGCGGCCAAGAGACCCAGTACTTC

j_call: TRBJ2-1
d_call: NA
v_call: TRBV7-9
clone_size: once
cdr3_aa: CASSLALADNEQFF
cdr3_nt: TGTGCCAGCAGCTTAGCGCTTGCGGACAATGAGCAGTTCTTC

j_call: TRBJ2-2
d_call: TRBD1
v_call: TRBV7-9
clone_size: NA
cdr3_aa: CASRKGQGAIPGELFF
cdr3_nt: TGTGCCAGCAGAAAGGGACAGGGGGCGATTCCCGGGGAGCTGTTTTTT

j_call: TRBJ2-3
d_call: NA
v_call: TRBV19
clone_size: NA
cdr3_aa: CASSVRHATDTQYF
cdr3_nt: TGTGCCAGTAGTGTTCGACACGCCACAGATACGCAGTATTTT

j_call: TRBJ2-1
d_call: NA
v_call: TRBV5-1
clone_size: once
cdr3_aa: CASSGGYLYNEQFF
cdr3_nt: TGCGCCAGCAGTGGAGGGTATTTGTACAATGAGCAGTTCTTC

j_call: TRBJ2-5
d_call: NA
v_call: TRBV18
clone_size: few
cdr3_aa: CASSPRQETQYF
cdr3_nt: TGTGCCAGCTCACCACGGCAGGAGACCCAGTACTTC